One and the same sample provided the 21 T cell receptor beta chains below, sequenced in a study of blood T cell repertoires in COVID-19. The protocol was immunoSEQ multiplex PCR, while the TCRdb copy is restricted to in-frame clones and leaves out a portion. The sample includes more than 200,000 clones, 85% to 90% of them seen just once. Sequenced sample: peripheral blood. Receptors originate from a man aged 80 or over with acute or convalescent COVID-19.

The CDR3 region has the DNA TGCAGCGTTTGGGACAGCGCCGGGGAGACCCAGTACTTC. Protein: CSVWDSAGETQYF. The chain is built from TRBV29-1 and TRBJ2-5, with 7 bases identical to TRBD1. The CDR3 is 13 residues long. CDR1 is SQVTM, CDR2 ANQGSEA, per germline. V trimming: 5 bases; J trimming: 5 bases; junction bases outside the gene matches: 8.

This chain links TRBV19 with TRBJ2-2, with 9 bases identical to TRBD1. The germline V gene has CDR1 LNHDA and CDR2 SQIVND (reference sequence). The CDR3 is made up of 15 amino acids. Losses at the gene ends were 4 bases for V and 5 bases for J; bases not matched to a gene: 5. In nucleotides, the CDR3 is TGTGCCAGTAGTACCGGGACAGGGAGGACCGGGGAGCTGTTTTTT. It codes for CASSTGTGRTGELFF. Based on the CDR3 plus reference TRBV19 and TRBJ2-2, the full variable domain is DGGITQSPKYLFRKEGQNVTLSCEQNLNHDAMYWYRQDPGQGLRLIYYSQIVNDFQKGDIAEGYSVSREKKESFPLTVTSAQKNPTAFYLCASSTGTGRTGELFFGEGSRLTVL.

This chain joins TRBV4-2 and TRBJ2-1; 12 nucleotides agree with TRBD2. V lost 5 bases, J lost 4 bases, and 3 bases stayed unmatched. The CDR3 is 15 amino acids. The germline V gene encodes CDR1 LGHNA and CDR2 YNFKEQ. CDR3 protein: CASSLTSGGYNEQFF. Here the CDR3 DNA reads TGTGCCAGCAGCTTGACTAGCGGGGGTTACAATGAGCAGTTCTTC.

The chain has TRBV27 and TRBJ1-5, with 7 bases identical to TRBD1. With 5 bases clipped from V and 2 bases from J, the junction kept 9 bases outside the gene matches. The CDR3 length is 16 residues. Per germline, CDR1 MNHEY and CDR2 SMNVEV (reference sequence). The CDR3 loop reads CASSPRGRGGNQPQHF. The CDR3 DNA reads as TGTGCCAGCAGTCCGAGGGGGCGCGGTGGCAATCAGCCCCAGCATTTT.

The chain carries TRBV5-8 and TRBJ1-1; perhaps TRBD1 as D (5 bases). Germline V CDR1 and CDR2: SGHTS, YDEGEE. Between the trimmed V and J ends, which lost 0 bases and 0 bases, there was a span of 9 bases. The length of the CDR3 is 15 residues. This CDR3 is CASSLVGRVNTEAFF. CDR3 nucleotide sequence: TGTGCCAGCAGCTTGGTAGGCAGGGTGAACACTGAAGCTTTCTTT.

The rearrangement joins TRBV19 to TRBJ2-3; 9 nucleotides match TRBD2. The CDR3 extends over 15 amino acids. V shed 5 bases and J 2 bases; nucleotides not matched to a gene: 5. CDR1 is LNHDA and CDR2 is SQIVND in the germline V gene (reference sequence). CDR3 amino acids: CASSGSGRNTDTQYF. CDR3 coding DNA: TGTGCCAGTAGTGGTAGCGGGAGAAACACAGATACGCAGTATTTT. The full variable domain, rest sourced from reference TRBV19 and TRBJ2-3, is DGGITQSPKYLFRKEGQNVTLSCEQNLNHDAMYWYRQDPGQGLRLIYYSQIVNDFQKGDIAEGYSVSREKKESFPLTVTSAQKNPTAFYLCASSGSGRNTDTQYFGPGTRLTVL.

The chain combines TRBV18 with TRBJ1-2; D not certain. Deletions cut 3 bases from V and 7 bases from J, with 12 bases between. Per germline, CDR1 KGHSH and CDR2 LQKENI. The length of the CDR3 is 13 residues. CDR3 bases: TGTGCCAGCTCACCGGGTCAGGTTATTGGCTACACCTTC. Translated: CASSPGQVIGYTF.

V and J are TRBV21-1 and TRBJ2-7; TRBD2 was called by the table and not checked on the DNA. TRBV21-1 is a pseudogene locus. The CDR3 loop spans 19 amino acids. In DNA form, the CDR3 reads TGTGCCAGCAGCAAATCGGCTAGCGGGAGAATGTGGGGCCTCCACGAGCAGTACGTC. Protein product: CASSKSASGRMWGLHEQYV.

This chain links TRBV30 with TRBJ2-7, with 8 bases aligning to TRBD1. The CDR3 contains 13 residues. Germline V gene data show CDR1 as GTSNPN and CDR2 as SVGIG (reference sequence). The ends lost 8 bases at V and 2 bases at J; junction bases unmatched: 8. For the CDR3, the DNA is TGTGCCCGAAAGGGGACAGGAGCCTACGAGCAGTACTTC. Its translation: CARKGTGAYEQYF.

The V gene is TRBV27, the J gene TRBJ1-6, with 7 bases matching TRBD1. Germline assignment: CDR1 MNHEY and CDR2 SMNVEV (reference sequence). With 8 bases clipped from V and 7 bases from J, the junction kept 2 bases outside the gene matches. The CDR3 extends over 12 amino acids. CDR3 nucleotide sequence: TGTGCCAGCTGGGACAGCAATTCACCCCTCCACTTT. It codes for CASWDSNSPLHF.

The rearrangement joins TRBV27 to TRBJ2-7, with 7 positions matching TRBD1. Germline V CDR1 and CDR2: MNHEY, SMNVEV (reference sequence). The J segment lost 1 base and the V segment lost 6 bases, leaving 3 bases of the junction unmatched. The CDR3 runs 13 residues. The chain's CDR3 is CASRRQGSYEQYF. Here the CDR3 DNA reads TGTGCCAGCAGAAGACAGGGATCCTACGAGCAGTACTTC.

This rearrangement joins TRBV23-1 to TRBJ2-3; 9 bases fit TRBD1. TRBV23-1 belongs to the ORF category, with a function that is uncertain. CDR3 size: 16 residues. V lost 3 bases to trimming and J lost 6 bases; unmatched junction nucleotides: 10. The CDR3 nucleotides read TGCGCCAGCAGTCATGCCCAGGGACAGGGCCCGGATACGCAGTATTTT. This encodes CASSHAQGQGPDTQYF.

This clone came up once. The chain combines TRBV15 with TRBJ2-6; 9 bases align to TRBD1. With 2 bases clipped from V and 3 bases from J, the junction kept 2 bases outside the gene matches. The CDR3 covers 16 residues. The germline V gene has CDR1 LNHNV and CDR2 YYDKDF (reference sequence). For the CDR3, the DNA is TGTGCCACCAGCAGAACAGGGGGCATTGGGGCCAACGTCCTGACTTTC. Amino acids: CATSRTGGIGANVLTF.

On this clone: One end of the junction fails to match germline, which may point to a read error. This rearrangement joins TRBV7-7 to TRBJ2-1, with TRBD2 identical over 8 bases. CDR1 is SSHAT and CDR2 is FNYEAQ in the germline V gene (reference sequence). This CDR3 spans 15 amino acids. The CDR3 DNA follows: TGTGCTAGCAGCCTACGGGAGGGAGGGGGCAATGAGCAGTTCTTC. It encodes CASSLREGGGNEQFF.

The V call is TRBV10-1, the J call TRBJ2-2; 12 bases map to TRBD2. CDR1 and CDR2 from the germline V gene are WNHNN and SYGVQD (reference sequence). The CDR3 is 17 amino acids. Losses at the gene ends were 5 bases for V and 0 bases for J; bases not matched to a gene: 4. CDR3 residues: CASSRTSGIANTGELFF. In nucleotides, the CDR3 is TGCGCCAGCAGTCGGACTAGCGGGATAGCGAACACCGGGGAGCTGTTTTTT.

The V gene is TRBV19, the J gene TRBJ2-1; 10 nucleotides align to TRBD2. Looked up from germline, CDR1 is LNHDA and CDR2 is SQIVND (reference sequence). The trim removed 3 bases at V and 3 bases at J, leaving 5 bases unmatched. This CDR3 contains 16 residues. The CDR3 is CASSIRTSGYYNEQFF. The CDR3 DNA sequence: TGTGCCAGTAGTATCCGGACTAGCGGATACTACAATGAGCAGTTCTTC.

The rearrangement joins TRBV7-2 to TRBJ2-5, with D possibly being TRBD2 (6 bases). V was clipped by 0 bases and J by 2 bases, with 19 bases between them. The CDR3 has 18 residues. CDR1 is SGHTA, CDR2 FQGNSA, per germline. The DNA for the CDR3 is TGTGCCAGCAGCTTAGCGATAGGGTCTAGCGCGATTCAAGAGACCCAGTACTTC. Translated: CASSLAIGSSAIQETQYF.

The rearrangement links TRBV5-1 to TRBJ2-7, with D perhaps matching TRBD2 (6 bases). V was shortened by 3 bases and J by 1 base, with 14 bases between the two germline ends. The CDR3 totals 15 residues. Germline V gene sequence: CDR1 SGHRS, CDR2 YFSETQ. The DNA for the CDR3 is TGCGCCAGCAGCTCGGGGGACGGGTTGTCCTACGAGCAGTACTTC. Protein sequence: CASSSGDGLSYEQYF.

This clone was counted only a few times. V gene TRBV5-8 combines with J gene TRBJ2-2, with 8 bases aligning to TRBD1. The length of the CDR3 is 17 residues. V lost 4 bases, J lost 2 bases, and 10 bases stayed unmatched. CDR1 and CDR2 (germline): SGHTS, YDEGEE. Here the CDR3 reads CASSPPAGTGNTGELFF. CDR3 DNA: TGTGCCAGCAGCCCTCCTGCCGGGACAGGAAACACCGGGGAGCTGTTTTTT.

The rearrangement links TRBV6-2 or TRBV6-3 to TRBJ2-1; TRBD2 agrees at 9 bases. Germline V gene sequence: CDR1 MNHEY, CDR2 SVGEGT. The J segment lost 2 bases and the V segment lost 2 bases, leaving 4 bases of the junction unmatched. The CDR3 has 16 amino acids. CDR3 sequence reads: CASSYMGGGAYNEQFF. CDR3 sequence (DNA): TGTGCCAGCAGTTACATGGGCGGGGGGGCCTACAATGAGCAGTTCTTC.

This clone appeared a few times. The J gene is TRBJ2-7, the V gene TRBV21-1; the D segment call TRBD2 is taken from the table without a DNA check. TRBV21-1 is deemed a pseudogene. CDR3 length equals 21 residues. CDR3 residues: CASSKTGGRRTSGDCSYEQYV. The CDR3, as DNA: TGTGCCAGCAGCAAAACTGGGGGGAGGCGGACTAGCGGGGACTGCTCCTACGAGCAGTACGTC.